The rows below give T cell receptor beta chains drawn from one sample of a study of blood T cells in healthy people across ages. Via MiXCR, TCRdb re-called the 5' RACE reads, giving one row per CDR3 protein. This sample has around 1,000,000 distinct CDR3 sequences; approximately 25% occur once, and the top ten carry about 0.72%. This sample was also put to use in a study of T cells of mothers and their children.

Sample: blood. The receptors stem from a girl aged 2-10 years in good health. Both conserved end residues are part of each CDR3. A D gene is named only where the DNA matches it firmly. The size entry is marked missing in some rows and otherwise reads once, few, many or a size class.

-	-	TRBV28	TRBJ1-5	CASSIQGPGRRPQHF	TGTGCCAGCAGCATCCAGGGCCCGGGGAGACGGCCCCAGCATTTT
-	-	TRBV11-2	TRBJ1-4	CASSLGGGKTNEKLFF	TGTGCCAGCAGCTTAGGGGGGGGCAAAACTAATGAAAAACTGTTTTTT
-	few	TRBV18	TRBJ2-2	CASSPFPNGPNTGELFF	TGTGCCAGCTCACCATTCCCCAACGGACCGAACACCGGGGAGCTGTTTTTT
-	few	TRBV27	TRBJ1-4	CASSLVFADGGLEKLFF	TGTGCCAGCAGTTTGGTGTTCGCAGATGGGGGGCTTGAAAAACTGTTTTTT
-	-	TRBV12-5	TRBJ2-7	CASGLVGQSAYEQYF	TGTGCTAGTGGTTTGGTCGGACAGTCGGCCTACGAGCAGTACTTC
-	many	TRBV7-9	TRBJ1-1	CASSLGREAFF	TGTGCCAGCAGCTTAGGGCGGGAAGCTTTCTTT
-	-	TRBV4-1	TRBJ2-5	CASSQGTRPQETQYF	TGCGCCAGCAGCCAGGGGACACGGCCGCAAGAGACCCAGTACTTC
-	-	TRBV29-1	TRBJ2-1	CSVDFRFEQFF	TGCAGCGTTGATTTTAGGTTTGAGCAGTTCTTC
TRBD1	few	TRBV29-1	TRBJ2-3	CSVNRGEGTQYF	TGCAGCGTGAACAGGGGAGAGGGTACGCAGTATTTT
-	few	TRBV12-3/TRBV12-4	TRBJ2-7	CAKKHGRWVYEQYF	TGTGCCAAAAAACATGGCAGGTGGGTCTACGAGCAGTACTTC
-	-	TRBV7-9	TRBJ2-1	CASSSPLIQEGRQFF	TGTGCCAGCAGCTCGCCCCTGATACAGGAAGGTCGGCAGTTCTTC
TRBD1	-	TRBV10-3	TRBJ2-3	CASAGQGTTDTQYF	TGTGCCAGCGCCGGACAGGGGACCACAGATACGCAGTATTTT
-	-	TRBV20-1	TRBJ2-5	CSARQGIETQYF	TGCAGTGCTAGACAGGGTATAGAGACCCAGTACTTC
TRBD2	few	TRBV28	TRBJ2-2	CASSSRLAGEELFF	TGTGCCAGCAGTTCCCGACTAGCGGGCGAGGAGCTGTTTTTT
-	few	TRBV7-2	TRBJ2-1	CASSNAGSYNEQFF	TGTGCCAGCAGCAACGCAGGGTCCTACAATGAGCAGTTCTTC
TRBD1	-	TRBV4-1	TRBJ2-7	CASSQGPGQAKNEQYF	TGCGCCAGCAGCCAAGGGCCGGGACAGGCCAAGAACGAGCAGTACTTC
TRBD2	-	TRBV13	TRBJ2-3	CASSLTSGRLADTQYF	TGTGCCAGCAGCTTAACTAGCGGGAGATTAGCAGATACGCAGTATTTT
-	-	TRBV2	TRBJ2-7	CASSLSPTEQYF	TGTGCCAGCAGTCTTAGTCCCACCGAGCAGTACTTC
-	few	TRBV6-1	TRBJ1-1	CASSPEGGPMNTEAFF	TGTGCCAGCAGCCCGGAGGGGGGCCCCATGAACACTGAAGCTTTCTTT
-	few	TRBV20-1	TRBJ1-1	CSAGRGYTETFF	TGCAGTGCTGGTAGGGGATACACTGAAACTTTCTTT
TRBD1	many	TRBV28	TRBJ2-5	CASSLTGEETQYF	TGTGCCAGCAGCTTGACAGGGGAAGAGACCCAGTACTTC
-	few	TRBV16	TRBJ2-7	CASSQSPGISYEQYF	TGTGCCAGCAGCCAATCCCCAGGGATCTCCTACGAGCAGTACTTC
TRBD2	-	TRBV27	TRBJ2-2	CASSLGLAGPNTGELFF	TGTGCCAGCAGCCTGGGACTAGCGGGACCGAACACCGGGGAGCTGTTTTTT
-	few	TRBV2	TRBJ2-1	CASGSGTLQYNEQFF	TGTGCCAGCGGCTCCGGGACTCTTCAATACAATGAGCAGTTCTTC
-	-	TRBV2	TRBJ1-3	CASSDQQVAGNTIYF	TGTGCCAGCAGTGACCAACAGGTCGCAGGAAACACCATATATTTT
-	-	TRBV5-1	TRBJ1-2	CASSFTQSYGYTF	TGCGCCAGCAGCTTCACACAGTCCTATGGCTACACCTTC
TRBD1	-	TRBV12-3/TRBV12-4	TRBJ2-7	CASSSYRGRSYEQYF	TGTGCCAGCAGTTCCTACAGGGGACGATCCTACGAGCAGTACTTC
TRBD1	few	TRBV12-3/TRBV12-4	TRBJ2-3	CASSNPGQGLRTDTQYF	TGTGCCAGCAGCAACCCGGGACAGGGTCTCCGCACAGATACGCAGTATTTT
TRBD1	once	TRBV7-2	TRBJ1-2	CASSRGQGGGYGYTF	TGTGCCAGCAGCAGGGGACAGGGAGGCGGCTATGGCTACACCTTC
-	few	TRBV6-5	TRBJ2-7	CASSYLSAYEQYF	TGTGCCAGCAGTTACTTGAGTGCCTACGAGCAGTACTTC
-	few	TRBV6-5	TRBJ2-5	CASSYSNLGQETQYF	TGTGCCAGCAGTTACTCGAATCTCGGGCAAGAGACCCAGTACTTC
-	-	TRBV7-9	TRBJ1-4	CASSLPDDVEKLFF	TGTGCCAGCAGCTTACCAGATGACGTGGAAAAACTGTTTTTT
TRBD2	-	TRBV20-1	TRBJ2-7	CSARGGGGTSALGEQYF	TGCAGTGCTAGAGGGGGGGGCGGGACTAGCGCCTTGGGGGAGCAGTACTTC
-	-	TRBV7-2	TRBJ2-3	CASGQLAAGTDTQYF	TGTGCCAGCGGACAGCTAGCGGCGGGCACAGATACGCAGTATTTT
-	-	TRBV4-2	TRBJ1-6	CASSPEDGFLYNSPLHF	TGTGCCAGCAGCCCGGAGGACGGCTTCCTCTATAATTCACCCCTCCACTTT
TRBD1	-	TRBV5-1	TRBJ1-4	CASSSRGQDNEKLFF	TGCGCCAGCAGTTCCCGCGGACAGGATAATGAAAAACTGTTTTTT
-	-	TRBV29-1	TRBJ2-1	CSVLTNEQFF	TGCAGCGTTTTGACCAATGAGCAGTTCTTC
-	-	TRBV29-1	TRBJ2-7	CSVGYRMAYEQYF	TGCAGCGTTGGGTACAGGATGGCCTACGAGCAGTACTTC
-	-	TRBV9	TRBJ2-3	CASSPPGLPTDTQYF	TGTGCCAGCAGCCCCCCCGGGCTTCCCACAGATACGCAGTATTTT
-	few	TRBV6-4	TRBJ2-7	CASSRETGPSYEQYF	TGTGCCAGCAGCCGGGAAACAGGACCCTCCTACGAGCAGTACTTC
TRBD2	few	TRBV7-2	TRBJ2-7	CASSLGPSGRSTLHEQYF	TGTGCCAGCAGCTTAGGCCCAAGCGGGAGAAGTACCCTACACGAGCAGTACTTC
-	few	TRBV11-2	TRBJ2-5	CASTGYRTAQETQYF	TGTGCCAGCACCGGATACCGAACCGCGCAAGAGACCCAGTACTTC
TRBD2	-	TRBV10-3	TRBJ2-5	CAISEGTSGSETQYF	TGTGCCATCAGTGAGGGGACTAGCGGGAGTGAGACCCAGTACTTC
-	-	TRBV14	TRBJ1-2	CASSHFRDGSNYGYTF	TGTGCCAGCAGCCACTTCCGGGACGGATCGAACTATGGCTACACCTTC
-	few	TRBV5-4	TRBJ2-3	CASSLQGITDTQYF	TGTGCCAGCAGTTTACAGGGAATTACAGATACGCAGTATTTT
-	few	TRBV29-1	TRBJ2-1	CSLGGGSSYNEQFF	TGCAGCCTAGGGGGGGGGAGCTCCTACAATGAGCAGTTCTTC
-	-	TRBV7-9	TRBJ2-7	CASSFSVRDSADEQYF	TGTGCCAGCAGCTTCAGTGTCCGGGACTCCGCCGACGAGCAGTACTTC
TRBD2	few	TRBV5-1	TRBJ2-3	CASTLAGVSTDTQYF	TGCGCCAGCACACTAGCGGGAGTCAGCACAGATACGCAGTATTTT
TRBD1	few	TRBV4-3	TRBJ1-6	CASSQGGAGGHNSPLHF	TGCGCCAGCAGCCAAGGTGGGGCAGGGGGCCATAATTCACCCCTCCACTTT
-	-	TRBV4-1	TRBJ2-3	CASSRTILIPDTQYF	TGCGCCAGCAGCCGAACTATCCTCATACCAGATACGCAGTATTTT
TRBD2	-	TRBV28	TRBJ2-5	CASSRGLAGYVETQYF	TGTGCCAGCAGCCGAGGACTAGCGGGATATGTGGAGACCCAGTACTTC
-	-	TRBV20-1	TRBJ2-1	CSARDFQQYNEQFF	TGCAGTGCTAGAGATTTTCAACAGTACAATGAGCAGTTCTTC
TRBD2	once	TRBV4-3	TRBJ2-5	CASSQELADLPRGETQYF	TGCGCCAGCAGCCAAGAGCTAGCGGACCTACCTCGGGGAGAGACCCAGTACTTC